A selection of T cell receptor beta chains follows, all from one sample in a study of spatial heterogeneity in lung cancer. TCRdb independently ran MiXCR on the 5' RACE reads; one entry per CDR3 protein. The sample carries about 16,000 distinct CDR3 sequences, 5% to 7.5% recorded once. The sample here was PBMCs, taken at follow-up. The source of these receptors is a male donor with early-stage non-small cell lung cancer. CDR3s include the opening cysteine and the closing phenylalanine or tryptophan. D genes are given only for firm matches. Rows may omit the clone size; those that give it use once, few, many or a size class.

>TRBV7-8|TRBJ2-2|many|.
TGTGCCAGCAGCTTCCTGGACCCGAACACCGGGGAGCTGTTTTTT
CASSFLDPNTGELFF
>TRBV14|TRBJ2-6|many|.
TGTGCCAGCAGCCAAGTCGGGACGGCGGGAGCCAACGTCCTGACTTTC
CASSQVGTAGANVLTF
>TRBV30|TRBJ1-2|many|.
TGTGCCTGGACCCCCCAGGGACCTCACTATGGCTACACCTTC
CAWTPQGPHYGYTF
>TRBV28|TRBJ1-3|few|TRBD1
TGTGCCAGCAGTTTATTTAGTCCGGGGACAGGCGGCATCCTATACTCTGGAAACACCATATATTTT
CASSLFSPGTGGILYSGNTIYF
>TRBV7-2|TRBJ2-7|.|.
TGTGCCAGCAGCTGGAAAAGGGACTACGAGCAGTACTTC
CASSWKRDYEQYF
>TRBV7-8|TRBJ1-6|many|.
TGTGCCAGCAGCCCCGGTCGTTGGGGTGCTTCACCCCTCCACTTT
CASSPGRWGASPLHF
>TRBV11-2|TRBJ2-3|many|TRBD2
TGTGCCAGCAGCCCTAGCGGGGCCCCAGATACGCAGTATTTT
CASSPSGAPDTQYF
>TRBV5-1|TRBJ2-3|many|.
TGCGCCAGCAGCTCAGATGGGCGCACGAGGACAGATACGCAGTATTTT
CASSSDGRTRTDTQYF
>TRBV2|TRBJ1-5|many|TRBD1
TGTGCCAGCAGTGAACTGGGACAGGGCTATCAGCCCCAGCATTTT
CASSELGQGYQPQHF
>TRBV4-1|TRBJ2-7|many|TRBD2
TGCGCCAGCAGCCAAGATCTGGGTAGCGGGAACGAGCAGTACTTC
CASSQDLGSGNEQYF
>TRBV20-1|TRBJ1-5|many|.
TGCAGTGCTAGGGGCGATAGCAATCAGCCCCAGCATTTT
CSARGDSNQPQHF
>TRBV29-1|TRBJ2-1|medium-sized|.
TGCAGCGTTGGAGGACCTAGCTCCTACAATGAGCAGTTCTTC
CSVGGPSSYNEQFF
>TRBV7-2|TRBJ2-7|medium-sized|.
TGTGCCAGCAGCTTAGGTTCCTCGCGGGACAACTACGAGCAGTACTTC
CASSLGSSRDNYEQYF
>TRBV10-3|TRBJ2-3|many|TRBD2
TGTGCCATCAGTGTGTCTAGCGGCGAGGGGGATACGCAGTATTTT
CAISVSSGEGDTQYF
>TRBV3-1|TRBJ2-1|.|TRBD2
TGTGCCAGCAGCCGGGAAGGCGGGGGGGACGAGCAGTTCTTC
CASSREGGGDEQFF
>TRBV3-1|TRBJ1-1|many|.
TGTGCCAGCAGCCAAGACAAGACTGCTAATGGGCTGTTGAACACTGAAGCTTTCTTT
CASSQDKTANGLLNTEAFF
>TRBV5-1|TRBJ2-1|many|TRBD2
TGCGCCAGCAGCAACCCTAGCGGAGACAATGAGCAGTTCTTC
CASSNPSGDNEQFF
>TRBV28|TRBJ1-2|many|TRBD1
TGTGCCAGCAGGCCGCAGGGGGCGCACGGATATGGCTACACCTTC
CASRPQGAHGYGYTF
>TRBV7-8|TRBJ2-7|many|.
TGTGCCAGCGGCCAAAGTAGGACAATTGCCTACGAGCAGTACTTC
CASGQSRTIAYEQYF
>TRBV20-1|TRBJ2-4|many|.
TGCAGTGCCCAATCCAAGAGGTCGAACATTCAGTACTTC
CSAQSKRSNIQYF
>TRBV27|TRBJ2-2|many|TRBD2
TGTGCCAGCAGTTCCCTGGGTAGCGGGAGTTCGATGATGTACACCGGGGAGCTGTTTTTT
CASSSLGSGSSMMYTGELFF
>TRBV15|TRBJ2-7|many|.
TGTGCCACCAGCAGAGATTATAGGGTCCATCAGTACTTC
CATSRDYRVHQYF
>TRBV28|TRBJ2-2|medium-sized|.
TGTGCCAGCAGCTCCTCCCCGGCGCGGGAGCTGTTTTTT
CASSSSPARELFF
>TRBV12-3/TRBV12-4|TRBJ2-1|many|.
TGTGCCAGCAACGAACAGTACAATGAGCAGTTCTTC
CASNEQYNEQFF
>TRBV7-2|TRBJ2-2|many|TRBD1
TGTGCCAGCAGCCTGCTGGGACAGGACACCGGGGAGCTGTTTTTT
CASSLLGQDTGELFF
>TRBV11-2|TRBJ2-3|many|.
TGTGCCAGCAGCTTCGCGGTGGCCGAGGCGGGGACGCAGTATTTT
CASSFAVAEAGTQYF
>TRBV30|TRBJ2-5|many|TRBD2
TGTGCCTGGAGTGGGCTAGCGGGATTTGAGACCCAGTACTTC
CAWSGLAGFETQYF
>TRBV27|TRBJ2-5|many|.
TGTGCCAGCAGTTTTGGTCAGGGGCGGGGAGAGACCCAGTACTTC
CASSFGQGRGETQYF
>TRBV5-1|TRBJ1-1|many|.
TGCGCCAGCAGCACCTGGGACGGCTCGAACACTGAAGCTTTCTTT
CASSTWDGSNTEAFF
>TRBV12-3/TRBV12-4|TRBJ1-4|many|.
TGTGCCAGCAGCTCCGCCGGGACCGGTAATGAAAAACTGTTTTTT
CASSSAGTGNEKLFF
>TRBV7-9|TRBJ2-7|.|.
TGTGCCAGCAGCTTACGCCAGGGTAGCTACGAGCAGTACTTC
CASSLRQGSYEQYF
>TRBV29-1|TRBJ2-3|many|TRBD2
TGCAGCGTTGTGGGTAGCGGGGTTCACTTGACGCAGTATTTT
CSVVGSGVHLTQYF
>TRBV7-8|TRBJ2-7|many|TRBD2
TGTGCCAGCAGCTTTACTAGCGCCTACGAGCAGTACTTC
CASSFTSAYEQYF
>TRBV5-1|TRBJ2-1|many|TRBD2
TGCGCCAGCAGCATAGGCGGGGGGAATTACAATGAGCAGTTCTTC
CASSIGGGNYNEQFF
>TRBV7-3|TRBJ2-2|many|TRBD2
TGTGCCAGCAGCCGACTAGCGTACGGGGAGCTGTTTTTT
CASSRLAYGELFF
>TRBV5-1|TRBJ1-2|many|.
TGCGCCAGCAGCTTGGACGGGAGACTTTATGGCTACACCTTC
CASSLDGRLYGYTF
>TRBV10-1|TRBJ2-2|many|TRBD1
TGCGCCAGCACCCCAGGACAGGGCAGGACCGGGGAGCTGTTTTTT
CASTPGQGRTGELFF
>TRBV4-3|TRBJ1-3|.|TRBD1
TGCGCCAGCAGCCAAGCGACAGGGAATGGAAACACCATATATTTT
CASSQATGNGNTIYF
>TRBV10-3|TRBJ2-3|few|TRBD2
TGTGCCATTTCCAACTATACGACTAGCGGGAACACAGATACGCAGTATTTT
CAISNYTTSGNTDTQYF
>TRBV10-3|TRBJ2-7|medium-sized|.
TGTGCCACCAGGGGAACCTACGAGCAGTACTTC
CATRGTYEQYF
>TRBV29-1|TRBJ2-3|many|TRBD1
TGCAGCGTTGAAAAGGACAGGGTCCAAGATACGCAGTATTTT
CSVEKDRVQDTQYF
>TRBV28|TRBJ2-3|many|.
TGTGCCAGCAGTTTATCAGGAGAGGGGAACACAGATACGCAGTATTTT
CASSLSGEGNTDTQYF